A selection of T cell receptor beta chains follows, all from one sample in a study of cytomegalovirus exposure and HLA in healthy donors. The table came from immunoSEQ multiplex PCR; TCRdb's copy has only in-frame clones and leaves some out. The data contain over 150,000 clones, approximately 81% of them singletons. Sequenced sample: PBMCs. The receptors come from a boy aged 2-15 years in good health and CMV-seronegative. CDR3s include the opening cysteine and the closing phenylalanine or tryptophan. A D gene is named only where the DNA matches it firmly. Rows may omit the clone size; those that give it use once, few, many or a size class.

clone_size: .; d_call: .; v_call: TRBV29-1; j_call: TRBJ1-2; cdr3_aa: CSVEVRVSAGYTF; cdr3_nt: TGCAGCGTTGAAGTCAGGGTGTCGGCTGGCTACACCTTC
clone_size: once; d_call: TRBD2; v_call: TRBV5-1; j_call: TRBJ2-7; cdr3_aa: CASSLVGLAGGIGSEQYF; cdr3_nt: TGCGCCAGCAGCTTGGTGGGACTAGCGGGAGGAATTGGCTCCGAGCAGTACTTC
clone_size: .; d_call: .; v_call: TRBV30; j_call: TRBJ2-2; cdr3_aa: CAWRVWRARDTGELFF; cdr3_nt: TGTGCCTGGAGGGTCTGGCGGGCCCGAGACACCGGGGAGCTGTTTTTT
clone_size: .; d_call: .; v_call: TRBV6-1; j_call: TRBJ1-3; cdr3_aa: CASSEAANSGNTIYF; cdr3_nt: TGTGCCAGCAGTGAGGCGGCCAACTCTGGAAACACCATATATTTT
clone_size: .; d_call: .; v_call: TRBV7-9; j_call: TRBJ2-1; cdr3_aa: CASSFGSGYEQFF; cdr3_nt: TGTGCCAGCAGCTTTGGTAGCGGCTATGAGCAGTTCTTC
clone_size: .; d_call: TRBD1; v_call: TRBV18; j_call: TRBJ1-1; cdr3_aa: CASSPGDRGTEAFF; cdr3_nt: TGTGCCAGCTCACCAGGCGACAGGGGGACTGAAGCTTTCTTT
clone_size: .; d_call: .; v_call: TRBV7-2; j_call: TRBJ2-2; cdr3_aa: CASSLVWRHTGELFF; cdr3_nt: TGTGCCAGCAGCTTAGTATGGAGGCACACCGGGGAGCTGTTTTTT
clone_size: .; d_call: .; v_call: TRBV5-5; j_call: TRBJ2-1; cdr3_aa: CASSLGANEQFF; cdr3_nt: TGTGCCAGCAGCTTGGGGGCCAATGAGCAGTTCTTC
clone_size: .; d_call: .; v_call: TRBV2; j_call: TRBJ2-5; cdr3_aa: CASSENVVVQETQYF; cdr3_nt: TGTGCCAGCAGTGAAAACGTGGTAGTACAAGAGACCCAGTACTTC
clone_size: .; d_call: .; v_call: TRBV14; j_call: TRBJ2-5; cdr3_aa: CASSQLLPGVWEETQYF; cdr3_nt: TGTGCCAGCAGCCAACTCTTGCCCGGGGTTTGGGAAGAGACCCAGTACTTC
clone_size: once; d_call: .; v_call: TRBV18; j_call: TRBJ2-5; cdr3_aa: CASSPWNGSREETQYF; cdr3_nt: TGTGCCAGCTCACCCTGGAACGGGAGTAGGGAAGAGACCCAGTACTTC
clone_size: .; d_call: TRBD2; v_call: TRBV6-1; j_call: TRBJ2-5; cdr3_aa: CASSVGTSGSETQYF; cdr3_nt: TGTGCCAGCAGTGTGGGGACTAGCGGGAGTGAGACCCAGTACTTC
clone_size: .; d_call: .; v_call: TRBV29-1; j_call: TRBJ2-7; cdr3_aa: CSVTTNRALVYEQYF; cdr3_nt: TGCAGCGTTACGACTAACAGGGCGTTGGTCTACGAGCAGTACTTC
clone_size: .; d_call: .; v_call: TRBV28; j_call: TRBJ2-2; cdr3_aa: CASSPGQNTGELFF; cdr3_nt: TGTGCCAGCAGTCCCGGACAGAACACCGGGGAGCTGTTTTTT
clone_size: .; d_call: .; v_call: TRBV1; j_call: TRBJ2-1; cdr3_aa: CTSSHHQRGLAGNNEQFF; cdr3_nt: TGCACCAGCAGCCACCATCAACGGGGACTAGCGGGTAACAATGAGCAGTTCTTC
clone_size: .; d_call: .; v_call: TRBV6-1; j_call: TRBJ1-1; cdr3_aa: CASRVGASTGPEAFF; cdr3_nt: TGTGCCAGCAGAGTTGGGGCGAGCACAGGGCCTGAAGCTTTCTTT
clone_size: .; d_call: .; v_call: TRBV4-1; j_call: TRBJ2-1; cdr3_aa: CASSHPSSYNEQFF; cdr3_nt: TGCGCCAGCAGCCACCCTAGCTCCTACAATGAGCAGTTCTTC
clone_size: .; d_call: .; v_call: TRBV4-1; j_call: TRBJ1-3; cdr3_aa: CASSLVGPASSGNTIYF; cdr3_nt: TGCGCCAGCAGCCTGGTTGGCCCCGCCTCCTCTGGAAACACCATATATTTT
clone_size: .; d_call: .; v_call: TRBV6-1; j_call: TRBJ1-4; cdr3_aa: CASTDPQGYGEKLFF; cdr3_nt: TGTGCCAGCACGGATCCTCAGGGGTATGGTGAAAAACTGTTTTTT
clone_size: .; d_call: TRBD2; v_call: TRBV4-1; j_call: TRBJ2-7; cdr3_aa: CASSPSRSGTTYEQYF; cdr3_nt: TGCGCCAGCAGCCCATCCAGGTCCGGGACTACCTACGAGCAGTACTTC
clone_size: .; d_call: TRBD2; v_call: TRBV10-3; j_call: TRBJ2-7; cdr3_aa: CAISDPGLAGEQYF; cdr3_nt: TGTGCCATCAGTGACCCGGGACTAGCGGGCGAGCAGTACTTC
clone_size: .; d_call: .; v_call: TRBV5-4; j_call: TRBJ2-1; cdr3_aa: CASSLGWAGTAFYNEQFF; cdr3_nt: TGTGCCAGCAGCTTGGGGTGGGCGGGGACTGCCTTCTACAATGAGCAGTTCTTC
clone_size: .; d_call: .; v_call: TRBV5-1; j_call: TRBJ2-3; cdr3_aa: CASSLAGQYTDTQYF; cdr3_nt: TGCGCCAGCAGCTTGGCTGGACAGTACACAGATACGCAGTATTTT
clone_size: .; d_call: .; v_call: TRBV5-1; j_call: TRBJ2-7; cdr3_aa: CASNQGPGEQYF; cdr3_nt: TGCGCCAGCAACCAGGGGCCCGGGGAGCAGTACTTC
clone_size: few; d_call: .; v_call: TRBV6-1; j_call: TRBJ2-3; cdr3_aa: CASSAWDSTDTQYF; cdr3_nt: TGTGCCAGCAGTGCGTGGGACTCCACAGATACGCAGTATTTT
clone_size: few; d_call: .; v_call: TRBV9; j_call: TRBJ1-2; cdr3_aa: CASSPLGRGYGYTF; cdr3_nt: TGTGCCAGCAGCCCCCTGGGGAGGGGCTATGGCTACACCTTC
clone_size: .; d_call: .; v_call: TRBV4-1; j_call: TRBJ2-4; cdr3_aa: CASSPSDSDKNIQYF; cdr3_nt: TGCGCCAGCAGCCCGTCGGACAGCGATAAAAACATTCAGTACTTC
clone_size: .; d_call: .; v_call: TRBV21-1; j_call: TRBJ2-1; cdr3_aa: CASTPGTGVLWAEQFF; cdr3_nt: TGTGCCAGTACCCCCGGGACAGGGGTTTTGTGGGCGGAGCAGTTCTTC
clone_size: few; d_call: .; v_call: TRBV4-1; j_call: TRBJ2-7; cdr3_aa: CASSYRDGSSYEQYF; cdr3_nt: TGCGCCAGCAGCTACCGGGACGGGAGCTCCTACGAGCAGTACTTC
clone_size: .; d_call: TRBD1; v_call: TRBV5-1; j_call: TRBJ1-4; cdr3_aa: CASSLQQGKNEKLFF; cdr3_nt: TGCGCCAGCAGCTTGCAACAGGGGAAAAACGAAAAACTGTTTTTT
clone_size: .; d_call: .; v_call: TRBV29-1; j_call: TRBJ2-7; cdr3_aa: CSVRERTYEQYF; cdr3_nt: TGCAGCGTCCGAGAGCGGACCTACGAGCAGTACTTC
clone_size: .; d_call: .; v_call: TRBV25-1; j_call: TRBJ2-7; cdr3_aa: CASSVAYEQYF; cdr3_nt: TGTGCCAGCAGTGTAGCCTACGAGCAGTACTTC
clone_size: .; d_call: .; v_call: TRBV6-1; j_call: TRBJ1-1; cdr3_aa: CASSERGKNTEAFF; cdr3_nt: TGTGCCAGCAGTGAAAGGGGGAAGAACACTGAAGCTTTCTTT
clone_size: .; d_call: .; v_call: TRBV25-1; j_call: TRBJ1-1; cdr3_aa: CASSVSGTEAFF; cdr3_nt: TGTGCCAGCAGTGTCAGCGGCACTGAAGCTTTCTTT
clone_size: .; d_call: TRBD2; v_call: TRBV2; j_call: TRBJ2-3; cdr3_aa: CASTGTSGTDTQYF; cdr3_nt: TGTGCCAGCACCGGGACTAGCGGCACAGATACGCAGTATTTT
clone_size: .; d_call: .; v_call: TRBV7-9; j_call: TRBJ1-2; cdr3_aa: CASSLFGGDGYTF; cdr3_nt: TGTGCCAGCAGCTTATTCGGGGGGGACGGCTACACCTTC
clone_size: .; d_call: TRBD1; v_call: TRBV29-1; j_call: TRBJ1-3; cdr3_aa: CSAGQASGNTIYF; cdr3_nt: TGCAGCGCAGGACAGGCCTCTGGAAACACCATATATTTT